Listed here are 6 T cell receptor beta chains from one sample, sequenced in a study of CD8 T cells in Susac syndrome. The authors reverse transcribed 0.5 to 1 ug RNA with random hexamers. TCRdb re-analysed the immunoSEQ multiplex PCR reads in MiXCR, keeping a single row per CDR3 protein. The table records some 190,000 distinct CDR3 sequences, about 94% of them present only once. Material for sequencing was CD4+ T cells from PBMCs. The source is a human donor in good health.

A word on this clonotype: One junction end disagrees with the germline gene, perhaps due to a read error. The chain has TRBV5-1 and TRBJ2-3, with a tentative D call TRBD2 (5 bases). Germline CDR1 SGHRS, CDR2 YFSETQ. This CDR3 region has 15 residues. Here the CDR3 reads CASSLEAKDTDTQYF. For the CDR3, the DNA is TGCGCTAGCAGCTTGGAGGCTAAAGACACAGATACGCAGTATTTT.

The genes are TRBV6-5 and TRBJ2-4; a weak D match, TRBD1 (6 bases). The CDR3 runs to 16 residues. Trimming cost V 0 bases and J 1 base, with 10 bases left between them. Per the germline V gene, CDR1 is MNHEY and CDR2 is SVGAGI. CDR3 in DNA: TGTGCCAGCAGTTACTCGATGGGGGCGGCCAAAAACATTCAGTACTTC. This gives the protein CASSYSMGAAKNIQYF.

This clonotype occurred once. The CDR3 protein is CASSLGMNNEQFF. CDR3 nucleotide sequence: TGTGCCAGCAGCTTAGGAATGAACAATGAGCAGTTCTTC. This chain uses TRBV11-3 with TRBJ2-1; D unresolved. The V end lost 1 base, the J end lost 5 bases, and 6 bases lay between the germline ends. This CDR3 region has 13 residues. From germline, CDR1 is SGHNT and CDR2 YENEEA.

The rearrangement joins TRBV4-1 to TRBJ2-5; TRBD1 matches 8 bases. Germline V CDR1 and CDR2: MGHRA, YSYEKL. With 4 bases clipped from V and 5 bases from J, the junction kept 9 bases outside the gene matches. This CDR3 has 15 amino acids. The CDR3 DNA reads as TGCGCCAGCAGCCCGCCCAGGGGGCTGAGGGAGACCCAGTACTTC. Residues: CASSPPRGLRETQYF.

This rearrangement joins TRBV5-1 to TRBJ1-2; TRBD1 matches at 10 bases. This CDR3 is 15 amino acids long. V was pared by 0 bases and J by 8 bases, with 7 bases of the junction left unmatched. From germline, CDR1 is SGHRS and CDR2 YFSETQ. The DNA of the CDR3 is TGCGCCAGCAGCTTGGTGGGACAGGGGCTGAGAGGCTACACCTTC. Its translation: CASSLVGQGLRGYTF.

The chain uses TRBV7-9 and TRBJ2-4; the match to TRBD2 covers 12 bases. The CDR3 sequence is 19 residues long. V was clipped by 4 bases and J by 0 bases; unmatched bases: 10. CDR1 is SEHNR, CDR2 FQNEAQ, per germline (reference sequence). The CDR3 DNA is TGTGCCAGCAGCTCGCCAAGGACTAGCGGGGCGTTAGCCAAAAACATTCAGTACTTC. Its protein product is CASSSPRTSGALAKNIQYF.